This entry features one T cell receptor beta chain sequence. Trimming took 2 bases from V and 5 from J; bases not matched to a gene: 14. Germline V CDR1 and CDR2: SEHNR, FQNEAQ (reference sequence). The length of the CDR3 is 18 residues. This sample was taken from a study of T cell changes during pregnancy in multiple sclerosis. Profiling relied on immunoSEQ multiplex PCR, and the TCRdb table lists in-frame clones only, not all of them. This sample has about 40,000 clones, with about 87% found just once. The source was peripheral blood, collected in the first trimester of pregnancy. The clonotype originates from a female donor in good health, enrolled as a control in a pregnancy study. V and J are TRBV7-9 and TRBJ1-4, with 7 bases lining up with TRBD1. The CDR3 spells CASSLTLTTGTENEKLFF. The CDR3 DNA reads TGTGCCAGCAGCTTAACTCTTACTACCGGGACAGAGAATGAAAAACTGTTTTTT.